Below, one T cell receptor (beta chain) is given with its context. The germline V gene encodes CDR1 MNHEY and CDR2 SVGAGI. The CDR3 runs to 14 residues. V shed 5 bases, J shed 5 bases, and the junction held 7 bases outside the gene matches. This sample is drawn from a study of blood T cell repertoires in COVID-19. The wider study: Samples representing acute and convalescent COVID-19 were sourced from the United States, Italy and Spain.

Data came from immunoSEQ multiplex PCR; TCRdb stores just in-frame clones and leaves some out. The sample comprises a few hundred thousand clones, roughly nine tenths of which are singletons, and 4.6% rests with the top ten. The rearrangement joins TRBV6-5 to TRBJ1-1, with 8 bases lining up with TRBD1. Sequenced input: peripheral blood. The TCR originated in a woman aged 40 to 49 who had recovered from COVID-19. In DNA, the CDR3 is TGTGCCAGCAGTCCCCGGACAGGGTGGACTGAAGCTTTCTTT. It codes for CASSPRTGWTEAFF.